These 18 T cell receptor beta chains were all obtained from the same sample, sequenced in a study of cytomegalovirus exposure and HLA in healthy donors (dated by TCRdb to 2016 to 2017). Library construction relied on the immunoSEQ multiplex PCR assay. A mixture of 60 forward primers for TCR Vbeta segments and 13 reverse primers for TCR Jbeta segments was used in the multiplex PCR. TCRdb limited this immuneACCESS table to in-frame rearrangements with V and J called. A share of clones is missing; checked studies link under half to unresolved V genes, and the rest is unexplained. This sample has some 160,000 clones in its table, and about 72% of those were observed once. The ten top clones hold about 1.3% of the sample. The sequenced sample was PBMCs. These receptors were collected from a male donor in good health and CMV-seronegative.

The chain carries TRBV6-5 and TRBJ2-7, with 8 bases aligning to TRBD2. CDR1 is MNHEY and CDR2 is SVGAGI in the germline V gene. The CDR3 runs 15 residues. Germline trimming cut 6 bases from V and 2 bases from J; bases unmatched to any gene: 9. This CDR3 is CASSYSGDATYEQYF. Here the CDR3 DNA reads TGTGCCAGCAGCTATAGCGGGGACGCCACCTACGAGCAGTACTTC.

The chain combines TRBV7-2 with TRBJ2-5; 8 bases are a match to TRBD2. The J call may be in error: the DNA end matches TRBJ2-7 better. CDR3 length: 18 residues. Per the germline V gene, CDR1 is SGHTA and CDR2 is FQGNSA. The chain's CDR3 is CASSRNGLAGGESYEQYF. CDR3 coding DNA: TGTGCCAGCAGTCGTAACGGGCTAGCGGGCGGAGAATCCTACGAGCAGTACTTC.

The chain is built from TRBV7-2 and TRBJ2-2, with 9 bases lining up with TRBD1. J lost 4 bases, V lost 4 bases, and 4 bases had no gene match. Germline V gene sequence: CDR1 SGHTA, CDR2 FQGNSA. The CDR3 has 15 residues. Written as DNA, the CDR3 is TGTGCCAGCAGCTGGAGACAGGGGGGCACCGGGGAGCTGTTTTTT. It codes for CASSWRQGGTGELFF.

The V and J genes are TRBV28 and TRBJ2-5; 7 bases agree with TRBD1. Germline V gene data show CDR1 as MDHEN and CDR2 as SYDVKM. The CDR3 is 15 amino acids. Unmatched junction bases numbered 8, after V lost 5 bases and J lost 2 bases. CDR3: CASSSDREKQETQYF. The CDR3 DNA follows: TGTGCCAGCAGTAGTGACAGGGAGAAACAAGAGACCCAGTACTTC.

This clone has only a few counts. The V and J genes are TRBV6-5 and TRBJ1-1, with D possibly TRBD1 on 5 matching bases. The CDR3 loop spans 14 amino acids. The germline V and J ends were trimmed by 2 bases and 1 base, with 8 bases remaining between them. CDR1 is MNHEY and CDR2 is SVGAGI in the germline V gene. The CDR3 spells CASSYGATNTEAFF. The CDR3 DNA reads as TGTGCCAGCAGTTACGGGGCAACGAACACTGAAGCTTTCTTT.

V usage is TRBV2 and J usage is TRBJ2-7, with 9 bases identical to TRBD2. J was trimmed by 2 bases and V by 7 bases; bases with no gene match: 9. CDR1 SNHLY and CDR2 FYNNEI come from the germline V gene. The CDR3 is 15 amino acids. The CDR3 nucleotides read TGTGCCAGCACGACTGGACTAGCGCTTACCTACGAGCAGTACTTC. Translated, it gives CASTTGLALTYEQYF.

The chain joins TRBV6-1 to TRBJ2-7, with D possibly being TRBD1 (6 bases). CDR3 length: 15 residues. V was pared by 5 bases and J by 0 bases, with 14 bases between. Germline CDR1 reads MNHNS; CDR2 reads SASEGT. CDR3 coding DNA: TGTGCCAGCAGTCGGGACACTCCCTCCTCCTACGAGCAGTACTTC. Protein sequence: CASSRDTPSSYEQYF.

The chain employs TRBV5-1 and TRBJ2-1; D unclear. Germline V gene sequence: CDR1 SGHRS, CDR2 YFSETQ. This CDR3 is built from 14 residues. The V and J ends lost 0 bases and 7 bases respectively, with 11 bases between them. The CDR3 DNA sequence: TGCGCCAGCAGCTTGGTTGGTCTACGGAATGAGCAGTTCTTC. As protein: CASSLVGLRNEQFF.

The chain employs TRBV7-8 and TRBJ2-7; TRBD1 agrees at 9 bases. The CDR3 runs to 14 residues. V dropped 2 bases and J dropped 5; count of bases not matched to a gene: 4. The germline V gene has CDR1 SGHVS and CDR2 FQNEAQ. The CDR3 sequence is CASSLPGTGNEQYF. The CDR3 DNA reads TGTGCCAGCAGCTTACCCGGGACAGGGAACGAGCAGTACTTC.

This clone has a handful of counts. The CDR3 protein is CASSHVSTGDEQFF. For the CDR3, the DNA is TGCGCCAGCAGCCATGTGTCGACAGGGGATGAGCAGTTCTTC. This chain links TRBV4-3 with TRBJ2-1; 8 positions agree with TRBD1. Germline V gene sequence: CDR1 LGHNA, CDR2 YSLEER. The CDR3 covers 14 residues. The trim removed 3 bases at V and 8 bases at J, leaving 6 bases unmatched.

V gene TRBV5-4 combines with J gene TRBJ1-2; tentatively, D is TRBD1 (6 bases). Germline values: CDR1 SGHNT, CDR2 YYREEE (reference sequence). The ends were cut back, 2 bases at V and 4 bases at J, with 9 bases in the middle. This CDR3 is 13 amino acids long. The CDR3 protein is CASSLQGSYGYTF. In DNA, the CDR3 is TGTGCCAGCAGCTTACAGGGCTCCTATGGCTACACCTTC.

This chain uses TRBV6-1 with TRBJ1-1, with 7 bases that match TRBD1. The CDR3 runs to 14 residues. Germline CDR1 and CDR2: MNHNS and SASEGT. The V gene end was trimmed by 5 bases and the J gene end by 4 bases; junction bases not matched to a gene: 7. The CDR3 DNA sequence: TGTGCCAGCAGTCTTAAAGGGGGCCTCACTGAAGCTTTCTTT. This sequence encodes CASSLKGGLTEAFF.

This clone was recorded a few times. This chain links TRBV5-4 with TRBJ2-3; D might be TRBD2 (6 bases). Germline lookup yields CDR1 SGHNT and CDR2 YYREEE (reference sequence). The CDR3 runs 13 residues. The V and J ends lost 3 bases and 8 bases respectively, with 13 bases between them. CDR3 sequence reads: CASSSGSLFTQYF. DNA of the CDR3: TGTGCCAGCAGCTCCGGGAGTCTGTTTACGCAGTATTTT.

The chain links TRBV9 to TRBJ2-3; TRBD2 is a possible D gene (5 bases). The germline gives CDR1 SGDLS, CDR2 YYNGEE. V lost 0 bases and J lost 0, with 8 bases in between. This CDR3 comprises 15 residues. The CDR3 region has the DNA TGTGCCAGCAGCGTAGAGCGGACTAGCACAGATACGCAGTATTTT. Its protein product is CASSVERTSTDTQYF.

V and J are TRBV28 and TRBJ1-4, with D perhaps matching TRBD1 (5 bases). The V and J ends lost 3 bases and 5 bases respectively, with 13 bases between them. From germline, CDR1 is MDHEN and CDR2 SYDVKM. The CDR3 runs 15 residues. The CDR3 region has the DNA TGTGCCAGCAGTTTCACCGGGGCGGGGAATGAAAAACTGTTTTTT. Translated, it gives CASSFTGAGNEKLFF.

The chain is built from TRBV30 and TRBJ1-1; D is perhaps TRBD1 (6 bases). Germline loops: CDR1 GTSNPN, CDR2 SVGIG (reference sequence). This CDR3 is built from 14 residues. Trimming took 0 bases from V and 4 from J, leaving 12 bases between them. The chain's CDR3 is CAWSVNRASTEAFF. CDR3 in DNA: TGTGCCTGGAGTGTAAACAGGGCGAGCACTGAAGCTTTCTTT. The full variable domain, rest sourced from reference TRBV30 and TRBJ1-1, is SQTIHQWPATLVQPVGSPLSLECTVEGTSNPNLYWYRQAAGRGLQLLFYSVGIGQISSEVPQNLSASRPQDRQFILSSKKLLLSDSGFYLCAWSVNRASTEAFFGQGTRLTVV.

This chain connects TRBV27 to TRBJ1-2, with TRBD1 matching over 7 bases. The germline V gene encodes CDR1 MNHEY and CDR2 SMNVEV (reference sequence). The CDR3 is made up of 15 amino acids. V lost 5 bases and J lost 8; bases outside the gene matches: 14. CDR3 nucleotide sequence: TGTGCCAGCAGTCGGGGGACAGCCACCAAGGAGGGCTACACCTTC. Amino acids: CASSRGTATKEGYTF.

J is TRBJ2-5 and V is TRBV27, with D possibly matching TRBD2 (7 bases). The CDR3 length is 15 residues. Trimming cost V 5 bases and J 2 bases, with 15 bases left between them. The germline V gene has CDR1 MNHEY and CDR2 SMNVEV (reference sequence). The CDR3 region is CASSHRGGGQETQYF. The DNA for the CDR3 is TGTGCCAGCAGTCATAGGGGGGGTGGACAAGAGACCCAGTACTTC.